What follows are 30 T cell receptor beta chains derived from one specimen sequenced in a study of spatial heterogeneity in lung cancer. Time point indicated: sample taken at primary tumor resection. Frozen PBMC, nontumor lung or tumor provided whole RNA, which was sequenced unsorted. TCRdb re-analysed the 5' RACE reads in MiXCR, keeping a single row per CDR3 protein. The table lists around 50,000 distinct CDR3 sequences, less than 8.5% of them singletons. This material consisted of PBMCs, taken at surgery. Receptors originate from a female donor with early-stage non-small cell lung cancer.

V and J are TRBV20-1 and TRBJ2-7, with D perhaps being TRBD1 or TRBD2 (5 bases each). CDR3 length equals 13 residues. The germline V gene has CDR1 DFQATT and CDR2 SNEGSKA (reference sequence). V gave up 3 bases and J gave up 0 bases, with 9 bases separating them. CDR3 residues: CSASRDGSYEQYF. DNA of the CDR3: TGCAGTGCTAGCAGGGACGGCTCCTACGAGCAGTACTTC.

The genes are TRBV3-1 and TRBJ1-5; TRBD1 agrees at 7 bases. J lost 2 bases, V lost 1 base, and 8 bases had no gene match. The CDR3 has 17 residues. Germline V gene sequence: CDR1 LGHDT, CDR2 YNNKEL (reference sequence). In nucleotides, the CDR3 is TGTGCCAGCAGCCAAGGGGGAGGGGGCATCGGCAATCAGCCCCAGCATTTT. Translating it yields CASSQGGGGIGNQPQHF.

This clonotype has a single count. V usage is TRBV20-1 and J usage is TRBJ2-1; 9 nucleotides align to TRBD2. Germline trimming cut 6 bases from V and 4 bases from J; bases unmatched to any gene: 7. Germline loops: CDR1 DFQATT, CDR2 SNEGSKA (reference sequence). The CDR3 runs 14 residues. CDR3 in DNA: TGCAGTGCATCACCGGGACTAGCTTACAATGAGCAGTTCTTC. This gives the protein CSASPGLAYNEQFF.

This chain joins TRBV27 and TRBJ2-1; 14 positions agree with TRBD2. CDR1 is MNHEY, CDR2 SMNVEV, per germline (reference sequence). The J segment lost 7 bases and the V segment lost 5 bases, leaving 7 bases of the junction unmatched. The CDR3 covers 16 residues. CDR3: CASSPRLAGGINEQFF. CDR3 nucleotide sequence: TGTGCCAGCAGTCCAAGACTAGCGGGGGGGATTAATGAGCAGTTCTTC.

This clonotype was counted between two and nine times. V usage is TRBV28 and J usage is TRBJ2-7, with TRBD2 matching over 15 bases. In germline, CDR1 is MDHEN, CDR2 SYDVKM. This CDR3 has 16 residues. Trimming took 5 bases from V and 4 from J; bases not matched to a gene: 6. CDR3 amino acids: CASSLGLAGGRYEQYF. Written as DNA, the CDR3 is TGTGCCAGCAGTCTGGGACTAGCGGGGGGACGTTACGAGCAGTACTTC.

This chain joins TRBV12-3 or TRBV12-4 and TRBJ1-5; 9 nucleotides match TRBD1. The CDR3 is 15 residues long. The V segment lost 4 bases and the J segment 6 bases; nucleotides outside the gene matches: 7. This CDR3 reads CASSSGTGNSQPQHF. CDR3 nucleotide sequence: TGTGCCAGCAGTTCTGGGACAGGGAACAGTCAGCCCCAGCATTTT.

This chain joins TRBV29-1 and TRBJ2-3; 8 bases are a match to TRBD2. Unmatched junction bases numbered 3, after V lost 5 bases and J lost 5 bases. The CDR3 consists of 12 residues. Germline V gene lookup returns CDR1 SQVTM and CDR2 ANQGSEA. This chain's CDR3 is CSVRGGQDTQYF. CDR3 nucleotide sequence: TGCAGCGTTCGCGGGGGGCAAGATACGCAGTATTTT.

A few counts support this clonotype. V gene TRBV7-2 combines with J gene TRBJ2-7, with TRBD2 as a possible D gene (5 bases). V was shortened by 3 bases and J by 0 bases, with 15 bases between the two germline ends. Germline V gives CDR1 SGHTA, CDR2 FQGNSA. This CDR3 region has 16 residues. Here the CDR3 DNA reads TGTGCCAGCAGCTTTCGCCGGAGCGGAAGCTCCTACGAGCAGTACTTC. It yields the protein CASSFRRSGSSYEQYF.

This clonotype is deemed large. The rearrangement links TRBV6-5 to TRBJ1-1; D remains unclear. Germline V gives CDR1 MNHEY, CDR2 SVGAGI. This CDR3 is 14 amino acids long. The V end was cut by 6 bases, the J end by 6 bases, with 17 bases between. The chain's CDR3 is CASSLEHPDAEAFF. The CDR3 DNA is TGTGCCAGCAGCCTCGAGCACCCTGACGCTGAAGCTTTCTTT.

This clonotype was detected only a few times. The chain is built from TRBV19 and TRBJ2-7, with 7 bases fitting TRBD2. This CDR3 is built from 14 residues. With 4 bases clipped from V and 2 bases from J, the junction kept 5 bases outside the gene matches. Germline V lookup: CDR1 LNHDA, CDR2 SQIVND (reference sequence). In DNA form, the CDR3 reads TGTGCCAGTAGTAGGGGGAGGGATCCCTACGAGCAGTACTTC. Protein: CASSRGRDPYEQYF.

This clonotype has at least ten counts. The chain uses TRBV7-2 and TRBJ1-1; D not certain. The CDR3 length is 13 residues. V lost 6 bases to trimming and J lost 8 bases, with 16 bases between them. Germline V gives CDR1 SGHTA, CDR2 FQGNSA. The CDR3 sequence: CASRVRPPGEAFF. The CDR3, as DNA: TGTGCCAGCAGGGTTCGCCCCCCCGGGGAAGCTTTCTTT.

This clonotype showed up many times. The chain has TRBV7-3 and TRBJ1-1; D gene uncertain. CDR1 and CDR2 (germline): SGHTA, FQGTGA. The CDR3 length is 14 residues. The V and J ends lost 6 bases and 6 bases respectively, with 17 bases between them. CDR3 protein: CASSSNSQRAEAFF. The CDR3 DNA is TGTGCCAGCAGTTCAAACAGCCAGCGGGCTGAAGCTTTCTTT.

This clonotype was seen repeatedly, ten times or more. The V gene is TRBV4-2, the J gene TRBJ2-2, with D uncertain. The CDR3 has 14 residues. The V end lost 0 bases, the J end lost 1 base, and 3 bases lay between the germline ends. In germline, CDR1 is LGHNA, CDR2 YNFKEQ. CDR3 residues: CASSQDLNTGELFF. In nucleotides, the CDR3 is TGTGCCAGCAGCCAAGATCTGAACACCGGGGAGCTGTTTTTT.

The rearrangement uses TRBV27 and TRBJ2-2, with D perhaps TRBD1 or TRBD2 (5 bases each). The CDR3 is 15 amino acids. V was pared by 6 bases and J by 4 bases, with 15 bases between. Germline V gene sequence: CDR1 MNHEY, CDR2 SMNVEV (reference sequence). The CDR3 loop is CASRPPGASTGELFF. The CDR3 nucleotides read TGTGCCAGCAGACCTCCCGGGGCATCCACCGGGGAGCTGTTTTTT.

This chain joins TRBV7-2 and TRBJ1-5, with D unclear. Trimming took off 0 bases at V and 4 bases at J, with 10 bases between the two ends. This CDR3 is built from 15 residues. The germline V gene encodes CDR1 SGHTA and CDR2 FQGNSA. CDR3 nucleotide sequence: TGTGCCAGCAGCTTAGCGCCATCGGGGAATCAGCCCCAGCATTTT. Protein: CASSLAPSGNQPQHF.

The rearrangement joins TRBV20-1 to TRBJ2-3; 8 nucleotides align to TRBD2. V dropped 3 bases and J dropped 0; count of bases not matched to a gene: 5. The CDR3 contains 15 residues. CDR1 and CDR2 (germline): DFQATT, SNEGSKA (reference sequence). CDR3 DNA: TGCAGTGCTAGTGCTAGCGGGTTAAGCACAGATACGCAGTATTTT. Translating it yields CSASASGLSTDTQYF.

V is TRBV12-5 and J is TRBJ1-2; D is undetermined. This CDR3 has 10 residues. The germline gives CDR1 LGHNT, CDR2 FRNRAP. V gave up 4 bases and J gave up 7 bases, with 4 bases separating them. The CDR3 DNA follows: TGTGCTAGTGGTTCCGGTGGCTACACCTTC. Its protein is CASGSGGYTF. Complete variable domain (other parts from reference TRBV12-5 and TRBJ1-2): DARVTQTPRHKVTEMGQEVTMRCQPILGHNTVFWYRQTMMQGLELLAYFRNRAPLDDSGMPKDRFSAEMPDATLATLKIQPSEPRDSAVYFCASGSGGYTFGSGTRLTVV.

Worth noting for this clonotype: A much larger clone is a single base away; this may be a read error. The chain uses TRBV5-6 and TRBJ2-3; D possibly matches TRBD1 or TRBD2 (5 bases each). Germline V gene sequence: CDR1 SGHDT, CDR2 YYEEEE. There are 15 residues in the CDR3. V was shortened by 4 bases and J by 5 bases, with 17 bases between the two germline ends. The CDR3 nucleotides read TGTGCCAGCAGCCAGGGACGATGGGGCATAGATACGCAGTATTTT. It encodes CASSQGRWGIDTQYF.

This clonotype was recorded once. V usage is TRBV25-1 and J usage is TRBJ1-2; D gene ambiguous. CDR1 is MGHDK, CDR2 SYGVNS, per germline. This CDR3 spans 13 amino acids. The germline V and J ends were trimmed by 2 bases and 7 bases, with 11 bases remaining between them. The CDR3 sequence is CASSEAWGFGYTF. As DNA, the CDR3 is TGTGCCAGCAGTGAAGCATGGGGATTTGGCTACACCTTC.

The sample holds many counts of this clonotype. The chain recombines TRBV7-2 with TRBJ2-1, with TRBD2 as a possible D gene (7 bases). Trimming took 5 bases from V and 6 from J, leaving 14 bases between them. Germline V CDR1 and CDR2: SGHTA, FQGNSA. This CDR3 spans 14 amino acids. The DNA of the CDR3 is TGTGCCAGCAGCAAGGGGGGGTCAATCAATGAGCAGTTCTTC. The encoded protein is CASSKGGSINEQFF.

In DNA form, the CDR3 reads TGTGCCAGCAGAACCTCTCGGGGGGGTCTCCAAGAGACCCAGTACTTC. Amino acid sequence: CASRTSRGGLQETQYF. The chain recombines TRBV7-9 with TRBJ2-5; 8 bases map to TRBD2. The V and J ends lost 6 bases and 1 base, in that order; junction bases with no gene match: 10. The CDR3 spans 16 residues. The germline V gene has CDR1 SEHNR and CDR2 FQNEAQ (reference sequence).

This clonotype was counted at least ten times. The chain joins TRBV19 to TRBJ1-2; D is uncertain. Per germline, CDR1 LNHDA and CDR2 SQIVND (reference sequence). The V gene lost 0 bases and the J gene lost 10 bases, with 9 bases spanning the gap. The CDR3 runs to 12 residues. The CDR3 bases are TGTGCCAGTAGTATAGATCGATCGTACTACACCTTC. This translates into CASSIDRSYYTF.

This clonotype has ten or more counts. This chain links TRBV28 with TRBJ2-5; D remains ambiguous. Between the trimmed V and J ends, which lost 1 base and 7 bases, there was a span of 13 bases. The CDR3 length is 14 residues. Germline-derived CDR1 and CDR2 are MDHEN and SYDVKM. Here the CDR3 DNA reads TGTGCCAGCAGTTTATATCCAGGCCCCCGGACCCAGTACTTC. Protein: CASSLYPGPRTQYF.

There are a few counts of this clonotype. The genes are TRBV11-2 and TRBJ1-2, with D uncertain. The germline V gene has CDR1 SGHAT and CDR2 FQNNGV. Trimming pared 3 bases from V and 3 bases from J, leaving 11 bases between. The CDR3 length is 14 residues. In DNA form, the CDR3 reads TGTGCCAGCAGCTTTGATGGGGTATACTATGGCTACACCTTC. Amino acids: CASSFDGVYYGYTF. Variable domain in full (rest from reference TRBV11-2 and TRBJ1-2): EAGVAQSPRYKIIEKRQSVAFWCNPISGHATLYWYQQILGQGPKLLIQFQNNGVVDDSQLPKDRFSAERLKGVDSTLKIQPAKLEDSAVYLCASSFDGVYYGYTFGSGTRLTVV.

The J gene is TRBJ1-1, the V gene TRBV3-1; D not certain. Germline CDR1 reads LGHDT; CDR2 reads YNNKEL (reference sequence). The CDR3 extends over 13 amino acids. V was clipped by 1 base and J by 1 base, with 4 bases between them. CDR3 sequence reads: CASSQGTNTEAFF. As DNA, the CDR3 is TGTGCCAGCAGCCAAGGGACGAACACTGAAGCTTTCTTT.

The gene calls are TRBV6-5 and TRBJ2-7; possible D gene TRBD1, 5 bases. The CDR3 contains 16 residues. Germline loops: CDR1 MNHEY, CDR2 SVGAGI. Trimming took 8 bases from V and 5 from J, leaving 25 bases between them. The CDR3 sequence: CASSNQQVLFLDEQYF. The CDR3 bases are TGTGCCAGCTCGAACCAACAGGTACTATTCCTCGACGAGCAGTACTTC.

This clonotype has more than one count but fewer than ten. This chain connects TRBV28 to TRBJ1-4; no reliable D call. CDR3 length: 14 residues. CDR1 and CDR2 from the germline V gene are MDHEN and SYDVKM. The V and J ends lost 6 bases and 2 bases respectively, with 10 bases between them. This chain's CDR3 is CASRLRRTNEKLFF. The CDR3 bases are TGTGCCAGCAGGTTACGAAGGACTAATGAAAAACTGTTTTTT.

This clonotype was picked up many times. The V call is TRBV6-2 or TRBV6-3, the J call TRBJ1-1, with no clear D. Germline V gene data show CDR1 as MNHEY and CDR2 as SVGEGT. The CDR3 contains 14 residues. Trimming shortened V by 2 bases and J by 1 base, and 8 bases separated the two germline ends. CDR3 sequence: CASSYRWGNTEAFF. The CDR3 DNA sequence: TGTGCCAGCAGTTACCGTTGGGGGAACACTGAAGCTTTCTTT.

This clonotype was seen ten or more times. The CDR3 nucleotides read TGTGCCAGCAGCGCGGGACCCTCGCAAGAGACCCAGTACTTC. Encoded protein: CASSAGPSQETQYF. The chain uses TRBV9 and TRBJ2-5; D may be TRBD1 or TRBD2 (5 bases each). With 3 bases removed from V and 2 bases from J, the gap between germline ends came to 11 bases. This CDR3 contains 14 residues. Germline CDR1 is SGDLS and CDR2 is YYNGEE.

This clonotype has at least ten counts. The rearrangement joins TRBV6-5 to TRBJ2-7, with unresolved D. The germline gives CDR1 MNHEY, CDR2 SVGAGI. Between the trimmed V and J ends, which lost 5 bases and 3 bases, there was a span of 14 bases. This CDR3 comprises 14 residues. The CDR3 nucleotides are TGTGCCAGCAGTCGCGGATTCCAAAACTACGAGCAGTACTTC. It yields the protein CASSRGFQNYEQYF.